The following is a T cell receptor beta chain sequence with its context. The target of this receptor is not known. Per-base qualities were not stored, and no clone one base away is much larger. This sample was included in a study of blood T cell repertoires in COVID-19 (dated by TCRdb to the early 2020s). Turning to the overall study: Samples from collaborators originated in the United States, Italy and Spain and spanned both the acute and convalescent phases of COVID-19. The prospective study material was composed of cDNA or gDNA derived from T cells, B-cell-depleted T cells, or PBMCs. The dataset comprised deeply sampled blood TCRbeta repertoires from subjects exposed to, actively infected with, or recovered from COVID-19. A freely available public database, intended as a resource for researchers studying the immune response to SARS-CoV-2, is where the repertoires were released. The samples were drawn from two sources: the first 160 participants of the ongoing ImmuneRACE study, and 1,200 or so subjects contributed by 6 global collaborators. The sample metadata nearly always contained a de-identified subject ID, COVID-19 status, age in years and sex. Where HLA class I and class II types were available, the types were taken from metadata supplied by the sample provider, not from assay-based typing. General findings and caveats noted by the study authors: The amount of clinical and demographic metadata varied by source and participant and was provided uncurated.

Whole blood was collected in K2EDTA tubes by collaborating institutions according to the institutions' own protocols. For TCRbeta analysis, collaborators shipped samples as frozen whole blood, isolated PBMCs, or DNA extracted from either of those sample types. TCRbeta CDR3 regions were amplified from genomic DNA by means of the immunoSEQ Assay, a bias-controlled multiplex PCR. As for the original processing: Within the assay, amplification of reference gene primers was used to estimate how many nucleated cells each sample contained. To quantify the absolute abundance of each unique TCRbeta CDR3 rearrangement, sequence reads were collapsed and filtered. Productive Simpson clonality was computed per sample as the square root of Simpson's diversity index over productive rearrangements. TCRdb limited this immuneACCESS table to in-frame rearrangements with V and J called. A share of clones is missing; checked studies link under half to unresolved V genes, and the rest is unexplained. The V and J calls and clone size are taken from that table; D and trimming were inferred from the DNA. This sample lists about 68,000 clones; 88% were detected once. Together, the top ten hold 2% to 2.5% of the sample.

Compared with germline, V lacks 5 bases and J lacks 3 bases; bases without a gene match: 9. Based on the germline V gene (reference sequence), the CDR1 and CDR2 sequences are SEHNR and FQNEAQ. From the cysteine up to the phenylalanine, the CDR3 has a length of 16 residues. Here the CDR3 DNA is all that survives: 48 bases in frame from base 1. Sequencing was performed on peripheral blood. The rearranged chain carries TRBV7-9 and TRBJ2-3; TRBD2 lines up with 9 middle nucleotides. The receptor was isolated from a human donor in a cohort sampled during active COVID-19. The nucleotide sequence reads TGTGCCAGCAGCCCGAAGGGTAGCGGGGGTACAGATACGCAGTATTTT. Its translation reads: CASSPKGSGGTDTQYF.